This TCR beta chain was profiled in a study of T cells after yellow fever vaccination. Looking at the study overall: Those fractions that held only low numbers of cells were prepared using the SMART-Seq v4 Ultra Low Input RNA kit.

As TCR cDNA was made by 5'RACE template switching, a universal primer site and UMIs were added. TCRdb re-called the 5' RACE reads through MiXCR, storing one row per CDR3 protein. The table includes 350,000 to 550,000 distinct CDR3 sequences, about 19% detected once. CDR1 and CDR2 (germline): LGHNA, YSLEER. CDR3 size: 15 residues. Trimming removed 4 bases from V and 1 base from J, with 10 bases in between. Study results and limitations: Contaminants from the bulk population, in the form of abundant clonotypes, could be found in FACS-sorted repertoires. In post-booster samples, most primary-vaccination clones reappeared (just under 98% CD4, approximately 91% CD8).

Worth noting for this clonotype: Its antigen remains unidentified.

The material sequenced was PBMCs, taken before the yellow fever booster vaccination. V gene TRBV4-3 combines with J gene TRBJ1-4; no clear D. This receptor was identified in a man between 18 and 35 years old who received the YFV17D yellow fever vaccine. The CDR3 sequence: CASSPQIETNEKLFF. The CDR3 DNA sequence: TGCGCCAGCAGCCCCCAGATTGAAACTAATGAAAAACTGTTTTTT.